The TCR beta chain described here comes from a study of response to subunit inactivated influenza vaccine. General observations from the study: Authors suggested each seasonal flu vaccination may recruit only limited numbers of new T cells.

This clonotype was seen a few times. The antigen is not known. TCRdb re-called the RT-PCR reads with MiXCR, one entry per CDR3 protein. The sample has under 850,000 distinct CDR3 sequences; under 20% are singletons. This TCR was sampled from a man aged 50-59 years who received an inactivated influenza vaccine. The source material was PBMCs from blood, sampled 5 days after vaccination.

The CDR3 spells CASSADPKNEQFF. The CDR3 nucleotides read TGTGCCAGCAGTGCGGATCCGAAAAATGAGCAGTTCTTC. This chain uses TRBV12-3 or TRBV12-4 with TRBJ2-1; D remains unclear. The ends were cut back, 5 bases at V and 7 bases at J, with 12 bases in the middle. The CDR3 has 13 amino acids.